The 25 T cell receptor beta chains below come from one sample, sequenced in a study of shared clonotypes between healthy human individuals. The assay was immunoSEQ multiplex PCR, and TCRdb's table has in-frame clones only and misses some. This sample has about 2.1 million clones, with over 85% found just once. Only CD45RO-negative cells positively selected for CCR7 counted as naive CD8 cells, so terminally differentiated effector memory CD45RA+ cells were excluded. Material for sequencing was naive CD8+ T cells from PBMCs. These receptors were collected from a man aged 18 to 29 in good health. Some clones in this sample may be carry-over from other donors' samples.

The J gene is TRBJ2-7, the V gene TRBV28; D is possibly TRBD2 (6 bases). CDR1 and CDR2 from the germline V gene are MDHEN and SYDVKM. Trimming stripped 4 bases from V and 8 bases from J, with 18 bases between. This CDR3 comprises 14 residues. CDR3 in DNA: TGTGCCAGCAGTTCAACTAGCTGGGTTGTACAGCAGTACTTC. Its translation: CASSSTSWVVQQYF.

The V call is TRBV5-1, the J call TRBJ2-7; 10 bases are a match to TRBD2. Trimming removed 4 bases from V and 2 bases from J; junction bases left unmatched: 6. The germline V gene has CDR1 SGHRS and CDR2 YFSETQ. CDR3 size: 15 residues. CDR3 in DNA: TGCGCCAGCAGCGGGAACCTAGCGGGAGCCTACGAGCAGTACTTC. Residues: CASSGNLAGAYEQYF.

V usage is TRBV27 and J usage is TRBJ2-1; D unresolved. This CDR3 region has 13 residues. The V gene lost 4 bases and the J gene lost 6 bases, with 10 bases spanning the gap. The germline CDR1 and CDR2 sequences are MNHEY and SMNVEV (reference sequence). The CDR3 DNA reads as TGTGCCAGCAGTTCTGTCGTGGGCAATGAGCAGTTCTTC. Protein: CASSSVVGNEQFF.

The CDR3 DNA reads TGTGCCAGCAGTATCCTCGTTCCGAAGGGGACCGGGGAGCTGTTTTTT. It codes for CASSILVPKGTGELFF. The chain couples TRBV27 to TRBJ2-2, with a weak D call TRBD1 (5 bases). The CDR3 is 16 amino acids. Germline values: CDR1 MNHEY, CDR2 SMNVEV (reference sequence). Trimming left V 5 bases short and J 5 bases short, with 18 bases between.

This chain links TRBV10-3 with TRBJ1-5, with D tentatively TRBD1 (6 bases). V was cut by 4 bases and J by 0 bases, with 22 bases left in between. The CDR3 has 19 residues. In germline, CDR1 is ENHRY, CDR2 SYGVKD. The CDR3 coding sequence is TGTGCCATCAGTGCTGGACCCCGGGACACTCGTAATAGCAATCAGCCCCAGCATTTT. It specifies CAISAGPRDTRNSNQPQHF.

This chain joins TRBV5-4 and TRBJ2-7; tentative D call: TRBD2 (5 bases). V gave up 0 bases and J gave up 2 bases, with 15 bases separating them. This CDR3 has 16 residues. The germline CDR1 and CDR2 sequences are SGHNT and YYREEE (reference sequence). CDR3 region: CASSLGLYETAYEQYF. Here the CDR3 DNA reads TGTGCCAGCAGCTTGGGACTATATGAAACCGCCTACGAGCAGTACTTC.

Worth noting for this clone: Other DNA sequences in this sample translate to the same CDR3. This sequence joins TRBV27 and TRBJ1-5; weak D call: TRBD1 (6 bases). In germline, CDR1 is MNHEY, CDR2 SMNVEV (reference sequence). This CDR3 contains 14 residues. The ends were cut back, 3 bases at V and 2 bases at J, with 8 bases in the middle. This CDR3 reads CASSLWGRNQPQHF. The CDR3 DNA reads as TGTGCCAGCAGTTTGTGGGGGCGCAATCAGCCCCAGCATTTT.

This CDR3 reads CASSPPAREGNTEAFF. The CDR3 nucleotides are TGTGCCAGCTCACCACCGGCCAGGGAGGGGAACACTGAAGCTTTCTTT. The rearrangement uses TRBV18 and TRBJ1-1, with a weak D call TRBD1 (5 bases). The CDR3 length is 16 residues. V lost 0 bases and J 1 base, leaving 12 bases between the germline ends. CDR1 and CDR2 (germline): KGHSH, LQKENI.

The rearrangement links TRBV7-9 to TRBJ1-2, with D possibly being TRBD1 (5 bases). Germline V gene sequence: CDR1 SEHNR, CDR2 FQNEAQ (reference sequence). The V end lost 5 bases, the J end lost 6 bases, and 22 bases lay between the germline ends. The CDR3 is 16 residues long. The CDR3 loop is CASSPPSRLGVDGYTF. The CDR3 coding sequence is TGTGCCAGCAGCCCCCCGTCGAGACTGGGGGTCGATGGCTACACCTTC.

CDR3 coding DNA: TGTGCCAGCACCCCGGGCGGGGAGCAGTACTTC. Translated, it gives CASTPGGEQYF. V is TRBV6-5 and J is TRBJ2-7; TRBD2 is a possible D gene (5 bases). The germline V and J ends were trimmed by 7 bases and 7 bases, with 11 bases remaining between them. The CDR3 covers 11 residues. Germline V gene data show CDR1 as MNHEY and CDR2 as SVGAGI.

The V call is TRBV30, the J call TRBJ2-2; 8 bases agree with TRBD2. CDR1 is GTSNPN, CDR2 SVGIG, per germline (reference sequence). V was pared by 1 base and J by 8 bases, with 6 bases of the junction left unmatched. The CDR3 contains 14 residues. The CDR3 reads CAWSGLAGRGELFF. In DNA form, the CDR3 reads TGTGCCTGGAGTGGCTTAGCGGGACGGGGGGAGCTGTTTTTT.

The CDR3 loop is CASTGNEQFF. CDR3 bases: TGTGCCAGCACGGGAAATGAGCAGTTCTTC. This chain links TRBV28 with TRBJ2-1; tentatively, D is TRBD2 (5 bases). Per germline, CDR1 MDHEN and CDR2 SYDVKM. CDR3 size: 10 residues. Trimming took 7 bases from V and 7 from J, leaving 5 bases between them. Supplemented by reference TRBV28 and TRBJ2-1, the full variable domain reads DVKVTQSSRYLVKRTGEKVFLECVQDMDHENMFWYRQDPGLGLRLIYFSYDVKMKEKGDIPEGYSVSREKKERFSLILESASTNQTSMYLCASTGNEQFFGPGTRLTVL.

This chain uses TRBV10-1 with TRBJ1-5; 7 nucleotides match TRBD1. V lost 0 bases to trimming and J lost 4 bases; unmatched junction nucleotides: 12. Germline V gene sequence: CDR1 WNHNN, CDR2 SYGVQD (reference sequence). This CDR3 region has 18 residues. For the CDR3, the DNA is TGCGCCAGCAGTGAGTCGACGCCCCCGGACAGGTCGAATCAGCCCCAGCATTTT. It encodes CASSESTPPDRSNQPQHF.

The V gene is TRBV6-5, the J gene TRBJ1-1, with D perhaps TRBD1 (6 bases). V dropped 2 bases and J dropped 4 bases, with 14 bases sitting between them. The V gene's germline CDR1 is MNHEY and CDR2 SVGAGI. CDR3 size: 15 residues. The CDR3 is CASSYAGAGGTEAFF. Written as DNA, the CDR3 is TGTGCCAGCAGTTACGCGGGGGCAGGTGGCACTGAAGCTTTCTTT.

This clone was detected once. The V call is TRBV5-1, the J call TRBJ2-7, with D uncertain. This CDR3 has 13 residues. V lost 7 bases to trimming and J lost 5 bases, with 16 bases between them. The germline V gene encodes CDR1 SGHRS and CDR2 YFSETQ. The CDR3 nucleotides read TGCGCCAGCGCCATTTCCCCCCGGAACGAGCAGTACTTC. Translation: CASAISPRNEQYF.

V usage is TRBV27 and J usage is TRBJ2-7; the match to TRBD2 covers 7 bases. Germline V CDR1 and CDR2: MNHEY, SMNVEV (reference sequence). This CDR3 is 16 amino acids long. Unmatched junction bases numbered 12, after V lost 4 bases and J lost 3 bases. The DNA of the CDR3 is TGTGCCAGCAGTTCAACCCCCGGGGACTACCGCTACGAGCAGTACTTC. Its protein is CASSSTPGDYRYEQYF.

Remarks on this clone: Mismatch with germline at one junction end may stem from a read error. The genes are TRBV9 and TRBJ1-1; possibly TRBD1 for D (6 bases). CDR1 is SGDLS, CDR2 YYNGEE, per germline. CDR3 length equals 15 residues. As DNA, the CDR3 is TGTGCCAGCAGCCCGCAAGGACAGATGAATACTGAAGCTTCCTTT. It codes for CASSPQGQMNTEASF. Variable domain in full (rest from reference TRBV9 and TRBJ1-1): DSGVTQTPKHLITATGQRVTLRCSPRSGDLSVYWYQQSLDQGLQFLIQYYNGEERAKGNILERFSAQQFPDLHSELNLSSLELGDSALYFCASSPQGQMNTEASFGQGTRLTVV.

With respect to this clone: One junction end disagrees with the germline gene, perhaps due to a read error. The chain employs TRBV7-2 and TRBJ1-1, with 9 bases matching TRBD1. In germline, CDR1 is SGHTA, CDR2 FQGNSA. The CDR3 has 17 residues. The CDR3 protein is CASSLLFGSDRGVERGF. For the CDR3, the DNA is TGTGCCAGCAGCTTACTTTTCGGGTCCGACAGGGGGGTAGAGAGGGGCTTT.

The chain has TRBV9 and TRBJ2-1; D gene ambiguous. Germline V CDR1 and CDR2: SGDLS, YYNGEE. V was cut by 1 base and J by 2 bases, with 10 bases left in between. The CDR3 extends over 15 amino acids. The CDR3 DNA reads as TGTGCCAGCAGCGTAATGTCCTCCGCCTACAATGAGCAGTTCTTC. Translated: CASSVMSSAYNEQFF.

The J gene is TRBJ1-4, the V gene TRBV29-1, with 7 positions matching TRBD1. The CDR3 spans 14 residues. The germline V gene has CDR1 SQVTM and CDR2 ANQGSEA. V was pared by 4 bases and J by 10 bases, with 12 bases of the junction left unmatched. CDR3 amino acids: CSVVGWQGESKLFF. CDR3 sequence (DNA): TGCAGCGTTGTGGGATGGCAGGGGGAGTCAAAACTGTTTTTT.

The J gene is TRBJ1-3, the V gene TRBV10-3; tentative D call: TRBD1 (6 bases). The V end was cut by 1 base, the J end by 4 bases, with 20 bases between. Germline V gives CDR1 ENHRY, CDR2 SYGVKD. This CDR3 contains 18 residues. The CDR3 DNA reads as TGTGCCATCAGTGAGTTTAGGTCCACAGGGAGGAACGGAAACACCATATATTTT. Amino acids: CAISEFRSTGRNGNTIYF.

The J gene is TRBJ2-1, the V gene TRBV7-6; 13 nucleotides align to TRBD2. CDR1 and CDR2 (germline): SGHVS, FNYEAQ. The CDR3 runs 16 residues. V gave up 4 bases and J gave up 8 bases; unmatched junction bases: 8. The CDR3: CASSSRLAGGNDEQFF. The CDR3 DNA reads TGTGCCAGCAGCTCGCGACTAGCGGGAGGCAACGATGAGCAGTTCTTC.

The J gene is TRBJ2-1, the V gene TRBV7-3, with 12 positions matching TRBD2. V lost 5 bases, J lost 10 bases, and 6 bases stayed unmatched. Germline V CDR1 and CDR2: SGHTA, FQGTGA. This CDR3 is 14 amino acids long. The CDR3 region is CASSPTGTSGEQFF. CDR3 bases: TGTGCCAGCAGCCCGACAGGGACTAGCGGGGAGCAGTTCTTC.

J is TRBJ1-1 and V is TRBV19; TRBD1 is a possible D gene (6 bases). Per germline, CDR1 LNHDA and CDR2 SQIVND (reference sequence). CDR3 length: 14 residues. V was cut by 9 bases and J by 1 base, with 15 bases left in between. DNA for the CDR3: TGTGCCAGCCGGATGGGGGCGGGGAACACTGAAGCTTTCTTT. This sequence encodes CASRMGAGNTEAFF.

In DNA form, the CDR3 reads TGTGCCACCCTAAGGGGGCAACGCTCCTACGAGCAGTACTTC. It yields the protein CATLRGQRSYEQYF. The chain combines TRBV19 with TRBJ2-7; TRBD1 agrees at 7 bases. The V gene end was trimmed by 10 bases and the J gene end by 0 bases; junction bases not matched to a gene: 9. Germline assignment: CDR1 LNHDA and CDR2 SQIVND (reference sequence). This CDR3 has 14 amino acids.